This is a list of T cell receptor beta chains from one sample in a study of T-cell reconstitution after alpha-beta-depleted transplantation in children. TCRdb called the PCR reads again in MiXCR, with one record for every CDR3 protein. The repertoire holds around 450,000 distinct CDR3 sequences, with roughly 15% as singletons. Sequenced here: PBMCs, mostly from graft donor cells, sampled 360 days after TCRalphabeta/CD19-depleted stem cell transplant. These receptors were taken from a boy under two years old who had a stem cell transplant for Wiskott-Aldrich syndrome, so the T cells may come from the graft donor. Both conserved end residues are part of each CDR3. D genes are given only for firm matches. The size field is filled for only some rows; it gives once, few, many or a size class.

clone_size	v_call	d_call	j_call	cdr3_length	cdr3_nt	cdr3_aa
many	TRBV20-1	NA	TRBJ1-4	14	TGCAGTGCTAGAGGAGACGGTTCTAATGAAAAACTGTTTTTT	CSARGDGSNEKLFF
NA	TRBV5-1	NA	TRBJ1-6	13	TGCGCCAGCAGCTTGGTTGATAATTCACCCCTCCACTTT	CASSLVDNSPLHF
NA	TRBV5-4	NA	TRBJ2-1	13	TGTGCCAGCAGCTTGACTAACGGGGGTGAGCAGTTCTTC	CASSLTNGGEQFF
NA	TRBV10-3	NA	TRBJ2-1	14	TGTGCCATCAGCCTAGGACGGGGGTACAATGAGCAGTTCTTC	CAISLGRGYNEQFF
many	TRBV12-3/TRBV12-4	NA	TRBJ2-7	13	TGTGCCAGCAGTTTAGGGGGAGTTGGCGAGCAGTACTTC	CASSLGGVGEQYF
NA	TRBV10-2	NA	TRBJ2-3	16	TGCGCCAGCTCCCCCGGGCCGTTCCCTAGCACAGATACGCAGTATTTT	CASSPGPFPSTDTQYF
few	TRBV4-2	NA	TRBJ2-3	16	TGTGCCAGCAGCGTCAGAGTCCAGAGACCCACAGATACGCAGTATTTT	CASSVRVQRPTDTQYF
few	TRBV11-2	NA	TRBJ2-5	14	TGTGCCAGCAGCATCGGGCAGGTCCGCGAGACCCAGTACTTC	CASSIGQVRETQYF
NA	TRBV10-3	NA	TRBJ2-6	14	TGTGCCACCTATCTGGGCTCTGGGGCCAACGTCCTGACTTTC	CATYLGSGANVLTF
NA	TRBV5-4	NA	TRBJ2-7	11	TGTGACCGACCAATTTCCTACGAGCAGTACTTC	CDRPISYEQYF
NA	TRBV5-5	NA	TRBJ2-7	15	TGTGCCAGCAGCTTGGGGGCGGGGAGGACCTACGAGCAGTACTTC	CASSLGAGRTYEQYF
NA	TRBV12-3/TRBV12-4	NA	TRBJ1-1	11	TGTGCCAGCAGTCTTTATACCCGAGCTTTCTTT	CASSLYTRAFF
NA	TRBV2	NA	TRBJ2-7	12	TGTGCCAGCAGTGCGGACTCTTACGAGCAGTACTTC	CASSADSYEQYF
NA	TRBV2	NA	TRBJ2-1	15	TGTGCCAGCACCGTGGGACGGCTAGACTACAATGAGCAGTTCTTC	CASTVGRLDYNEQFF
NA	TRBV21-1	NA	TRBJ2-5	17	TGTGCCAGCAGCAAAGCGCTCAGCGGGGGGCGAAAAGAGACCCAGTACTTC	CASSKALSGGRKETQYF
many	TRBV29-1	NA	TRBJ2-2	14	TGCAGCGTTTTAGGGGGACTAAACACCGGGGAGCTGTTTTTT	CSVLGGLNTGELFF
few	TRBV10-3	NA	TRBJ2-7	12	TGTGCCATCAGGGGGACCACCTACGAGCAGTACTTC	CAIRGTTYEQYF
few	TRBV6-5	NA	TRBJ1-1	11	TGTGCCAGTTCTGGATACACTGAAGCTTTCTTT	CASSGYTEAFF
few	TRBV18	NA	TRBJ2-5	15	TGTGCCAGCTCACCACAAAGCCAGGGTGGAGAGACCCAGTACTTC	CASSPQSQGGETQYF
NA	TRBV25-1	NA	TRBJ2-6	16	TGTGCCAGCAGTGAAATGGTTAGCTCTGGGGCCAACGTCCTGACTTTC	CASSEMVSSGANVLTF
NA	TRBV15	NA	TRBJ2-5	17	TGTGCCACCAGCAGAGTCGCGGGGGCAGGGGCCCGAGAGACCCAGTACTTC	CATSRVAGAGARETQYF
NA	TRBV27	TRBD1	TRBJ2-1	14	TGTGCCAGCAGTTTCGGGACAGGGGAATCTGAGCAGTTCTTC	CASSFGTGESEQFF
few	TRBV2	TRBD1	TRBJ2-1	17	TGTGCCAGCAGTGAAGCGTCGGGACAGTTTTCCTACAATGAGCAGTTCTTC	CASSEASGQFSYNEQFF
NA	TRBV6-5	TRBD1	TRBJ2-1	16	TGTGCCAGCAGTTACGACGGGACAGGGACGGATCGGGAGCAGTTCTTC	CASSYDGTGTDREQFF
NA	TRBV10-3	TRBD2	TRBJ2-2	17	TGTGCCATCACAAGGACTAGCGGGGGAGTGAACACCGGGGAGCTGTTTTTT	CAITRTSGGVNTGELFF
NA	TRBV5-6	NA	TRBJ2-1	16	TGTGCCAGCAGCTTGGTGGAAGCGCGGCCCTACAATGAGCAGTTCTTC	CASSLVEARPYNEQFF
NA	TRBV24-1	NA	TRBJ2-1	17	TGTGCCACCAGTGACCCCGGGCTAGCCGAGTCCTACAATGAGCAGTTCTTC	CATSDPGLAESYNEQFF
few	TRBV12-3/TRBV12-4	NA	TRBJ2-7	13	TGTGCCAGCAGTTTAAACAGAATCTACGAGCAGTACTTC	CASSLNRIYEQYF
few	TRBV12-3/TRBV12-4	NA	TRBJ2-7	12	TGTGCCAGTAGGATCGGATTGGGCGAGCAGTACTTC	CASRIGLGEQYF
NA	TRBV6-1	NA	TRBJ1-1	13	TGTGCCAGCCTGGGGGCAAAGGGCACTGAAGCTTTCTTT	CASLGAKGTEAFF
NA	TRBV11-2	NA	TRBJ2-7	13	TGTGCCAGCAGCGCCGACTGGATCTACGAGCAGTACTTC	CASSADWIYEQYF
few	TRBV12-3/TRBV12-4	TRBD2	TRBJ2-1	14	TGTGCCACCCGGACTAGCGGGGCCCACAATGAGCAGTTCTTC	CATRTSGAHNEQFF
few	TRBV4-1	TRBD1	TRBJ1-2	14	TGCGCCAGCAGCCGGGACAGGGGAAACTATGGCTACACCTTC	CASSRDRGNYGYTF
few	TRBV30	NA	TRBJ1-2	13	TGTGCCTGGAGTTCGGGTCAGGGTTATGGCTACACCTTC	CAWSSGQGYGYTF
few	TRBV29-1	TRBD2	TRBJ2-1	14	TGCAGCGTTTTGACCGGGACTAGCCCCCGCGAGCAGTTCTTC	CSVLTGTSPREQFF
NA	TRBV20-1	NA	TRBJ2-1	13	TGCAGTGCTAGAGTAAGAAATAGGTATGAGCAGTTCTTC	CSARVRNRYEQFF
many	TRBV21-1	NA	TRBJ2-7	15	TGTGCCAGCAGCTCCAAAGGGGGTAGCTCCTACGAGCAGTACTTC	CASSSKGGSSYEQYF
few	TRBV7-9	NA	TRBJ1-1	12	TGTGCCAGCAGCTCAGTCGTGACTCTAGCTTTCTTT	CASSSVVTLAFF
NA	TRBV7-2	NA	TRBJ2-4	13	TGTGCCAGCAGCTTAGAGAGGGGTTACATTCAGTACTTC	CASSLERGYIQYF
NA	TRBV5-1	TRBD1	TRBJ1-1	17	TGCGCCAGCAGCTTGGGAGGAGGGGGCTGGAGGAACACTGAAGCTTTCTTT	CASSLGGGGWRNTEAFF
many	TRBV30	NA	TRBJ1-5	15	TGTGCCTGGAGTGTAGGTATGTGGAGCAATCAGCCCCAGCATTTT	CAWSVGMWSNQPQHF
few	TRBV11-2	NA	TRBJ2-1	14	TGTGCCAGCAGCTATTACGGCACCTACAATGAGCAGTTCTTC	CASSYYGTYNEQFF